What follows are 21 T cell receptor beta chains derived from one specimen sequenced in a study of T cells after posttransplantation cyclophosphamide. Repertoires were generated with immunoSEQ multiplex PCR, while TCRdb's copy carries only in-frame clones and drops some. The specimen has under 15,000 clones, none found just once. Sequenced sample: PBMCs. Receptors originate from a woman between 40 and 55 years old in good health, CMV-negative, and a related stem cell transplant donor.

Many counts were recorded for this clone. The rearrangement links TRBV6-2 or TRBV6-3 to TRBJ2-7, with 11 bases matching TRBD2. This CDR3 spans 17 amino acids. The V and J ends lost 0 bases and 4 bases, in that order; junction bases with no gene match: 8. Germline V gene lookup returns CDR1 MNHEY and CDR2 SVGEGT. CDR3 protein: CASSYSTSGDSGYEQYF. Written as DNA, the CDR3 is TGTGCCAGCAGTTACTCGACTAGCGGGGACAGTGGTTACGAGCAGTACTTC.

The chain recombines TRBV11-3 with TRBJ2-5, with a tentative D call TRBD1 (5 bases). This CDR3 has 12 residues. Per germline, CDR1 SGHNT and CDR2 YENEEA. Trimming stripped 5 bases from V and 4 bases from J, with 8 bases between. The chain's CDR3 is CASSQDRETQYF. In nucleotides, the CDR3 is TGTGCCAGCAGCCAAGACAGAGAGACCCAGTACTTC.

This clone was observed many times. The conserved phenylalanine or tryptophan normally closing the CDR3 is absent here, so this likely arose from a read error. The limits of the CDR3 on the DNA are not certain, so only TCRdb's listed CDR3 is given. The V gene is TRBV12-3 or TRBV12-4, the J gene TRBJ2-4; TRBD2, the D gene given by the table, was not confirmed from the DNA. The CDR3 is made up of 14 amino acids, end residues included. CDR3 sequence: CASSFDGRKYHYPI.

This clone appeared many times. The chain employs TRBV5-8 and TRBJ2-7; 7 bases match TRBD2. Germline V lookup: CDR1 SGHTS, CDR2 YDEGEE. Trimming removed 1 base from V and 3 bases from J; junction bases left unmatched: 7. The CDR3 is 15 residues long. CDR3: CASSLWGEGHYEQYF. CDR3 in DNA: TGTGCCAGCAGCTTGTGGGGGGAGGGGCACTACGAGCAGTACTTC.

This clone occurred many times. V and J are TRBV7-2 and TRBJ2-4; 7 bases map to TRBD1. CDR1 and CDR2 (germline): SGHTA, FQGNSA. V gave up 7 bases and J gave up 6 bases; unmatched junction bases: 9. CDR3 length equals 14 residues. This chain's CDR3 is CASTINHRGNIQYF. CDR3 nucleotides: TGTGCCAGCACCATAAATCACAGGGGAAACATTCAGTACTTC.

This clone was counted many times. The V and J genes are TRBV6-2 or TRBV6-3 and TRBJ1-4, with TRBD1 identical over 8 bases. The CDR3 consists of 15 residues. J lost 8 bases, V lost 5 bases, and 10 bases had no gene match. Germline V gene lookup returns CDR1 MNHEY and CDR2 SVGEGT. The CDR3 spells CASSDGQGSGEKLFF. CDR3 nucleotides: TGTGCCAGCAGTGACGGACAGGGCAGCGGGGAAAAACTGTTTTTT.

This clone was counted only a few times. The chain recombines TRBV28 with TRBJ2-7; D call uncertain. The ends were cut back, 4 bases at V and 5 bases at J, with 15 bases in the middle. Germline V lookup: CDR1 MDHEN, CDR2 SYDVKM. This CDR3 has 14 residues. CDR3 bases: TGTGCCAGCAGTTGGCTTCTTCGTGGTCACGAGCAGTACTTC. Translated, it gives CASSWLLRGHEQYF.

In its sample, this clone was seen many times. The rearrangement joins TRBV5-5 to TRBJ2-3; a weak D match, TRBD1 (6 bases). Germline CDR1 is SGHKS and CDR2 is YYEKEE (reference sequence). V was clipped by 2 bases and J by 3 bases, with 19 bases between them. This CDR3 is built from 17 residues. In DNA, the CDR3 is TGTGCCAGCAGCTTATATCCGACGAGCCAGGGGACAGATACGCAGTATTTT. Translated, it gives CASSLYPTSQGTDTQYF.

This clone was counted at least ten times. The chain uses TRBV6-2 or TRBV6-3 and TRBJ2-1; D is perhaps TRBD2 (5 bases). This CDR3 has 13 residues. V lost 4 bases and J lost 12, with 16 bases in between. CDR1 is MNHEY and CDR2 is SVGEGT in the germline V gene. CDR3 sequence reads: CASSSGPTAGQFF. CDR3 coding DNA: TGTGCCAGCAGTTCCGGGCCAACGGCGGGGCAGTTCTTC.

This clone was found a few times. The chain couples TRBV28 to TRBJ2-2; 11 bases map to TRBD2. The germline gives CDR1 MDHEN, CDR2 SYDVKM. CDR3 length: 14 amino acids. The trim removed 6 bases at V and 7 bases at J, leaving 4 bases unmatched. The CDR3 reads CASRFSGRVGELFF. The CDR3 nucleotides are TGTGCCAGCAGGTTTAGCGGGAGGGTCGGGGAGCTGTTTTTT. Together with reference TRBV28 and TRBJ2-2, the CDR3 gives the full variable domain: DVKVTQSSRYLVKRTGEKVFLECVQDMDHENMFWYRQDPGLGLRLIYFSYDVKMKEKGDIPEGYSVSREKKERFSLILESASTNQTSMYLCASRFSGRVGELFFGEGSRLTVL.

This clone was counted at least ten times. J is TRBJ1-1 and V is TRBV10-3, with D tentatively TRBD1 (6 bases). The CDR3 is 15 amino acids. Germline loops: CDR1 ENHRY, CDR2 SYGVKD. V was pared by 6 bases and J by 1 base, with 15 bases between. The CDR3 nucleotides are TGTGCCATCAGGCCCCCTACGGGACAGAACACTGAAGCTTTCTTT. Translated, it gives CAIRPPTGQNTEAFF.

The table lists this clone with many counts. The rearrangement uses TRBV6-5 and TRBJ2-5, with 8 nucleotides matching TRBD1. Germline V CDR1 and CDR2: MNHEY, SVGAGI. The junction had 5 bases not matched to a gene; V was cut back by 6 bases and J by 5 bases. The CDR3 consists of 13 residues. CDR3 residues: CASRQTGVETQYF. CDR3 bases: TGTGCCAGCAGACAGACAGGGGTGGAGACCCAGTACTTC.

This clone showed up many times. V usage is TRBV6-2 or TRBV6-3 and J usage is TRBJ2-7; 9 bases map to TRBD1. Germline values: CDR1 MNHEY, CDR2 SVGEGT. This CDR3 region has 14 residues. V was pared by 8 bases and J by 3 bases, with 8 bases of the junction left unmatched. CDR3 bases: TGTGCCAGCTGGGGGACAGGGAGTATCTACGAGCAGTACTTC. Translation: CASWGTGSIYEQYF.

In its sample, this clone was seen a few times. V is TRBV11-3 and J is TRBJ2-5, with 7 bases aligning to TRBD2. V was pared by 5 bases and J by 5 bases, with 11 bases of the junction left unmatched. The CDR3 length is 15 residues. Germline lookup yields CDR1 SGHNT and CDR2 YENEEA. The CDR3 nucleotides read TGTGCCAGCAGCGCGGGGGAGGGATCCTGGGAGACCCAGTACTTC. This translates into CASSAGEGSWETQYF.

This clone was detected ten times or more. The chain uses TRBV10-3 and TRBJ2-7; tentatively, D is TRBD1 (10 bases). From germline, CDR1 is ENHRY and CDR2 SYGVKD. The CDR3 extends over 17 amino acids. Trimming shortened V by 4 bases and J by 1 base, and 20 bases separated the two germline ends. The CDR3 loop reads CAISGTGGLAASYEQYF. CDR3 in DNA: TGTGCCATCAGTGGGACAGGGGGACTAGCCGCGTCCTACGAGCAGTACTTC.

This clone was counted ten times or more. V and J are TRBV6-6 and TRBJ1-2, with a possible D match to TRBD1 (5 bases). This CDR3 has 14 amino acids. From germline, CDR1 is MNHNY and CDR2 SVGAGI (reference sequence). V was cut by 7 bases and J by 5 bases, with 17 bases left in between. CDR3 amino acids: CASTREGTTYGYTF. The CDR3 coding sequence is TGTGCCAGCACCAGGGAAGGAACTACTTATGGCTACACCTTC.

Comment on this clone: Being one base from a much bigger clone, this may be a read error. The V and J genes are TRBV6-2 or TRBV6-3 and TRBJ1-5; maybe TRBD1 (6 bases). In germline, CDR1 is MNHEY, CDR2 SVGEGT. Trimming removed 2 bases from V and 3 bases from J, with 11 bases in between. The CDR3 is 15 amino acids. Here the CDR3 DNA reads TGTGCCAGCAGTTACGGCAGGGGTAACAATCAGCCCCAGCATTTT. It yields the protein CASSYGRGNNQPQHF.

This clone was detected ten times or more. This rearrangement joins TRBV7-7 to TRBJ2-3; tentative D call: TRBD1 (6 bases). In germline, CDR1 is SSHAT, CDR2 FNYEAQ (reference sequence). This CDR3 comprises 15 residues. The germline V and J ends were trimmed by 5 bases and 1 base, with 13 bases remaining between them. DNA of the CDR3: TGTGCCAGCAGCCCTCAGGGGTTGGGCACAGATACGCAGTATTTT. This sequence encodes CASSPQGLGTDTQYF. Together with reference TRBV7-7 and TRBJ2-3, the CDR3 gives the full variable domain: GAGVSQSPRYKVTKRGQDVTLRCDPISSHATLYWYQQALGQGPEFLTYFNYEAQPDKSGLPSDRFSAERPEGSISTLTIQRTEQRDSAMYRCASSPQGLGTDTQYFGPGTRLTVL.

This clone was found many times. The chain combines TRBV5-6 with TRBJ2-7, with 12 bases that match TRBD2. The CDR3 sequence is 16 residues long. Germline loops: CDR1 SGHDT, CDR2 YYEEEE. The J segment lost 1 base and the V segment lost 4 bases, leaving 6 bases of the junction unmatched. The CDR3 DNA is TGTGCCAGCAGCCAAATCGGACTAGCGGGATCCTACGAGCAGTACTTC. The encoded protein is CASSQIGLAGSYEQYF.

This clone occurred many times. The rearrangement uses TRBV5-1 and TRBJ2-3; 7 nucleotides line up with TRBD1. Germline V lookup: CDR1 SGHRS, CDR2 YFSETQ. There are 14 residues in the CDR3. Trimming at V came to 3 bases and at J to 4 bases, leaving 5 bases not matched to a gene. The CDR3 coding sequence is TGCGCCAGCAGCTCTAGACAGGGCCCAGATACGCAGTATTTT. Translating it yields CASSSRQGPDTQYF.

This clone was counted ten times or more. The chain employs TRBV12-5 and TRBJ2-3; TRBD2 aligns across 14 bases. The ends lost 7 bases at V and 5 bases at J; junction bases unmatched: 8. This CDR3 region has 16 residues. The germline V gene has CDR1 LGHNT and CDR2 FRNRAP. The CDR3 DNA reads as TGTGCTAGTGAAAATCCGGGACTAGCGGGAGAAGATACGCAGTATTTT. Translating gives CASENPGLAGEDTQYF. The variable domain in full, with the rest retrieved from reference TRBV12-5 and TRBJ2-3, is DARVTQTPRHKVTEMGQEVTMRCQPILGHNTVFWYRQTMMQGLELLAYFRNRAPLDDSGMPKDRFSAEMPDATLATLKIQPSEPRDSAVYFCASENPGLAGEDTQYFGPGTRLTVL.